The sequence of this TCR beta chain was determined in a study of blood T cell repertoires in COVID-19. Study-wide background: In each case, the material was cDNA or gDNA derived from T cells, B-cell-depleted T cells, or PBMCs.

TCRdb's table, derived via immunoSEQ multiplex PCR, lists solely in-frame clones and lacks some. This sample yields tens of thousands of clones, of which under 85% are seen a single time; 9.5% to 10% belongs to the top ten. The sequencing input was peripheral blood. The TCR originated in a human donor in a cohort sampled during active COVID-19.

CDR3 in amino acids: CASSLSVNNEQFF. Here the CDR3 DNA reads TGCGCCAGCAGCTTGAGCGTGAACAATGAGCAGTTCTTC. The rearrangement joins TRBV5-1 to TRBJ2-1; D is unclear. Trimming removed 1 base at V and 5 bases at J, with 7 bases between. CDR1 is SGHRS, CDR2 YFSETQ, per germline. The CDR3 sequence is 13 residues long. Filled out from reference TRBV5-1 and TRBJ2-1, the complete variable domain reads KAGVTQTPRYLIKTRGQQVTLSCSPISGHRSVSWYQQTPGQGLQFLFEYFSETQRNKGNFPGRFSGRQFSNSRSEMNVSTLELGDSALYLCASSLSVNNEQFFGPGTRLTVL.